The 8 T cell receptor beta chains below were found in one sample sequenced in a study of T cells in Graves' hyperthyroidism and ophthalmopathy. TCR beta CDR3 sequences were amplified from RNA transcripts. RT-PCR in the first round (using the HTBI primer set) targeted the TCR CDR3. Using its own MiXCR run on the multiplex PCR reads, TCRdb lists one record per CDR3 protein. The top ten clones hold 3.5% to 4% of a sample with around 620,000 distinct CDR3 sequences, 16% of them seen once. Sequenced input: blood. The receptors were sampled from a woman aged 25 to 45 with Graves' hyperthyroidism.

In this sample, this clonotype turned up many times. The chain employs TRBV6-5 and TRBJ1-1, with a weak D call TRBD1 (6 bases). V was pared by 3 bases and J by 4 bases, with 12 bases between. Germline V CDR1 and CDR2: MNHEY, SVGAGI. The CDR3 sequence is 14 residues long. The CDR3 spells CASSYRRGSTEAFF. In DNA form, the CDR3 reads TGTGCCAGCAGTTATCGCAGGGGAAGCACTGAAGCTTTCTTT.

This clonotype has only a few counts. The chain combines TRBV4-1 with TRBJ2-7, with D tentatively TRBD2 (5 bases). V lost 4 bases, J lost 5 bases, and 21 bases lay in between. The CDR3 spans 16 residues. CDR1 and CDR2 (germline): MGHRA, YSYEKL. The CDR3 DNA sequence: TGCGCCAGCAGCCCAATCTCAAAGGGCAACGGGGACGAGCAGTACTTC. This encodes CASSPISKGNGDEQYF.

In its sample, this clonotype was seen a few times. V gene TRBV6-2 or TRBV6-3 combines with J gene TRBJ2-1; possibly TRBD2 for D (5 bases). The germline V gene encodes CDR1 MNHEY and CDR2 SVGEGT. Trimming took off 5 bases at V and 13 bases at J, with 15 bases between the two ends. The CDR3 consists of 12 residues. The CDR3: CASSPGTLLQFF. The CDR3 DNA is TGTGCCAGCAGTCCGGGAACCCTATTACAGTTCTTC.

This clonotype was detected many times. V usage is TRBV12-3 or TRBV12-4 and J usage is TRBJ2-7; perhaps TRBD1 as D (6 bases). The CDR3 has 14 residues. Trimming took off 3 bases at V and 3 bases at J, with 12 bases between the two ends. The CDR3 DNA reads TGTGCCAGCAGTTTCAGGGGAGTTGGCTACGAGCAGTACTTC. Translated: CASSFRGVGYEQYF.

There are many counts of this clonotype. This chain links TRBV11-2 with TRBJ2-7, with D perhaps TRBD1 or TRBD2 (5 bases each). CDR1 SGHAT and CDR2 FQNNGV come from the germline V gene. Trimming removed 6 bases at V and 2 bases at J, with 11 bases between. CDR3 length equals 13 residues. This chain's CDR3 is CASSEGPAYEQYF. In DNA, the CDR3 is TGTGCCAGCAGTGAGGGACCCGCCTACGAGCAGTACTTC.

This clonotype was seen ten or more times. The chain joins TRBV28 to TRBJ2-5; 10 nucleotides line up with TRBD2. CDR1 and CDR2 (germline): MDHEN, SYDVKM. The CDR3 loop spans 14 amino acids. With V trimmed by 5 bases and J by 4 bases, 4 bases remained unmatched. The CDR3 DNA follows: TGTGCCAGCAGTCAGCGGGAGGGCCCAGAGACCCAGTACTTC. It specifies CASSQREGPETQYF.

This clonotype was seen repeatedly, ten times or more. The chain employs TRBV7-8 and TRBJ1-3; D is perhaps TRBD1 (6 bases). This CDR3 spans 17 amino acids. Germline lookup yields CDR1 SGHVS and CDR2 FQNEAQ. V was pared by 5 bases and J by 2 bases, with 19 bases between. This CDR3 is CASSPTTRTGTGNTIYF. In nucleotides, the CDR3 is TGTGCCAGCAGCCCAACCACCCGAACAGGGACTGGAAACACCATATATTTT.

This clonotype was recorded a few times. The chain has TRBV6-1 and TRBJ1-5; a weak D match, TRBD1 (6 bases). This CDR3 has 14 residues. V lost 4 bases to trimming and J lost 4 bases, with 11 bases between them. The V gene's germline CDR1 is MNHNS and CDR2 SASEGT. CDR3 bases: TGTGCCAGCAGTGTGACAGGCCTGAATCAGCCCCAGCATTTT. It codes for CASSVTGLNQPQHF.